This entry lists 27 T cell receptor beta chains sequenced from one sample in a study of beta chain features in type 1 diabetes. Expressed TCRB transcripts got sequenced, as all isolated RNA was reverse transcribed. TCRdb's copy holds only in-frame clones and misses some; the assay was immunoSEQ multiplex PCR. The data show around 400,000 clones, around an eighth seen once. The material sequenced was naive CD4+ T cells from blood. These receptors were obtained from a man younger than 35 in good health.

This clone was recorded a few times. CDR3: CASTPGGIPYEQYF. The CDR3 DNA sequence: TGTGCCAGTACACCGGGGGGCATCCCCTACGAGCAGTACTTC. This chain uses TRBV19 with TRBJ2-7; a weak D match, TRBD2 (7 bases). This CDR3 region has 14 residues. The germline CDR1 and CDR2 sequences are LNHDA and SQIVND (reference sequence). The V gene lost 7 bases and the J gene lost 2 bases, with 15 bases spanning the gap.

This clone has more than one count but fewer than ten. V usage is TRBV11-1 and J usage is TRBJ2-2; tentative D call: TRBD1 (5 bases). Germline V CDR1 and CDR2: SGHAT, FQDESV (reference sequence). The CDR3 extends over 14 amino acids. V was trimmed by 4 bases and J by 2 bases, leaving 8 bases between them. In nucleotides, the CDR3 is TGTGCCAGCAGCTATACAGGAAACACCGGGGAGCTGTTTTTT. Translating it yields CASSYTGNTGELFF.

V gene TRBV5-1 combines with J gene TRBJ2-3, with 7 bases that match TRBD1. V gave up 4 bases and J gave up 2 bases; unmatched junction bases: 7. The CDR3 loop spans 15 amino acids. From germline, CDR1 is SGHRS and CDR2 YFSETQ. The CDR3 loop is CASSTRQGDTDTQYF. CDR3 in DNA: TGCGCCAGCAGCACCCGTCAGGGGGACACAGATACGCAGTATTTT.

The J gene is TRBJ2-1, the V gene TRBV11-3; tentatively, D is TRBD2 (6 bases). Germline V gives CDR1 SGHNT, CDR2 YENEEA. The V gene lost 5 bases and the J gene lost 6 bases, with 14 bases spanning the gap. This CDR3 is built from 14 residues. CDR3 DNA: TGTGCCAGCAGCCCTCAGCGGGTCGGCAATGAGCAGTTCTTC. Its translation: CASSPQRVGNEQFF.

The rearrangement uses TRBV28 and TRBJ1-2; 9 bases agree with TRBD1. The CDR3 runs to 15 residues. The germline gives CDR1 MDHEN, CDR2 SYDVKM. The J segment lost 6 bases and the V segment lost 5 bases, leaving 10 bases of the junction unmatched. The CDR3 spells CASSIRDRELNGYTF. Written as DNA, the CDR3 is TGTGCCAGCAGTATCCGGGACAGGGAATTAAATGGCTACACCTTC.

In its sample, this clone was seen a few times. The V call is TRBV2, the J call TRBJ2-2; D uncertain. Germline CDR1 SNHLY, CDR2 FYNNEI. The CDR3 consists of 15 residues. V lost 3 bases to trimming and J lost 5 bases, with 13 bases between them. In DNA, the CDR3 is TGTGCCAGCAGTGACGGTCGAGATGTAACCGGGGAGCTGTTTTTT. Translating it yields CASSDGRDVTGELFF.

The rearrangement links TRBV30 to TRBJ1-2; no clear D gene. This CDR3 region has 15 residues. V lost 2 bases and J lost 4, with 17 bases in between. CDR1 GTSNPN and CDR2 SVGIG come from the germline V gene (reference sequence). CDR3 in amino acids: CAWSHYSLTFYGYTF. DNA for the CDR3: TGTGCCTGGAGTCATTACAGCCTCACATTCTATGGCTACACCTTC.

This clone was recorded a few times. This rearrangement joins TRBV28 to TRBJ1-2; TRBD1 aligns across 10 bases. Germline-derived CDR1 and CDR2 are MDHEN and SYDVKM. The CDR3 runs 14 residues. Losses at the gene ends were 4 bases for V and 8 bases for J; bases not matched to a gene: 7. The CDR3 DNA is TGTGCCAGCAGTTGGGGGACAGGGGAGATCGGCTACACCTTC. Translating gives CASSWGTGEIGYTF.

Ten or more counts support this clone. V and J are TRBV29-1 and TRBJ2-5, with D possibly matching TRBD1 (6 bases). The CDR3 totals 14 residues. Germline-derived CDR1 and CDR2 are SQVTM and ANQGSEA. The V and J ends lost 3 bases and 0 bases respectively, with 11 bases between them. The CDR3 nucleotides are TGCAGCGTTGAGGAGGACAGAGACCAAGAGACCCAGTACTTC. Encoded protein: CSVEEDRDQETQYF.

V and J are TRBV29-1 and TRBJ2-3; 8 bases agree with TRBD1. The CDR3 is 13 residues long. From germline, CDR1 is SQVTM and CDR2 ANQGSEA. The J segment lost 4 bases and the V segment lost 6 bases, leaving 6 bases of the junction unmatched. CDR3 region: CSVHRGSADTQYF. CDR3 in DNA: TGCAGCGTGCACAGGGGGTCTGCAGATACGCAGTATTTT.

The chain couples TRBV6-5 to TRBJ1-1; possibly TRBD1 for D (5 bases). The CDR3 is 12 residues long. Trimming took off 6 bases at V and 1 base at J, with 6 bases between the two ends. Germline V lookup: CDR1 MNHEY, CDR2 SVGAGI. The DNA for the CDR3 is TGTGCCAGCAGGCAGGGGAACACTGAAGCTTTCTTT. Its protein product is CASRQGNTEAFF.

The DNA of the CDR3 is TGTGCCAGCAGCTTAGGCAGGGCCTCCTACAATGAGCAGTTCTTC. Its translation is CASSLGRASYNEQFF. The V call is TRBV7-2, the J call TRBJ2-1; D possibly corresponds to TRBD1 (5 bases). The germline CDR1 and CDR2 sequences are SGHTA and FQGNSA. The germline V and J ends were trimmed by 1 base and 0 bases, with 7 bases remaining between them. The CDR3 is made up of 15 amino acids.

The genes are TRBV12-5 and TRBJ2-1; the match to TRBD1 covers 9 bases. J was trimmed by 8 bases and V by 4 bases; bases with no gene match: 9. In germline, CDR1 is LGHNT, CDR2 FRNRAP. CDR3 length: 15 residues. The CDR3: CASGSGTGRGYEQFF. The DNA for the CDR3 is TGTGCTAGTGGTTCTGGGACAGGGAGGGGTTATGAGCAGTTCTTC.

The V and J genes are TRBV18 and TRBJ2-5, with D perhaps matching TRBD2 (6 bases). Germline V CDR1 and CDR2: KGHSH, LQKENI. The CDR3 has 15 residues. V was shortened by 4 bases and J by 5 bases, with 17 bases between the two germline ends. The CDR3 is CASSLPGLRGETQYF. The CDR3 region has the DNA TGTGCCAGCTCACTCCCGGGACTTCGCGGGGAGACCCAGTACTTC.

CDR3 protein: CASSPVAGMNTEAFF. The CDR3, as DNA: TGTGCCAGCAGCCCAGTGGCGGGTATGAACACTGAAGCTTTCTTT. The rearrangement uses TRBV9 and TRBJ1-1; D ambiguous. The V and J ends lost 4 bases and 0 bases respectively, with 13 bases between them. Germline CDR1 is SGDLS and CDR2 is YYNGEE. The CDR3 extends over 15 amino acids. The variable domain in full, completed from reference TRBV9 and TRBJ1-1, reads DSGVTQTPKHLITATGQRVTLRCSPRSGDLSVYWYQQSLDQGLQFLIQYYNGEERAKGNILERFSAQQFPDLHSELNLSSLELGDSALYFCASSPVAGMNTEAFFGQGTRLTVV.

The CDR3: CASTLRGDGANVLTF. As DNA, the CDR3 is TGCGCCAGCACCCTTCGGGGGGACGGGGCCAACGTCCTGACTTTC. This sequence joins TRBV4-1 and TRBJ2-6, with TRBD2 identical over 7 bases. With 7 bases clipped from V and 4 bases from J, the junction kept 7 bases outside the gene matches. The germline CDR1 and CDR2 sequences are MGHRA and YSYEKL. This CDR3 spans 15 amino acids.

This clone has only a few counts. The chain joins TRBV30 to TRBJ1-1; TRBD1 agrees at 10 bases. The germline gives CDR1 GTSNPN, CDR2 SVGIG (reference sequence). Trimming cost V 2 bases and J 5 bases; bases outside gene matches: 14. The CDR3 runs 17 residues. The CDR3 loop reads CAWSRLEDRGRDTEAFF. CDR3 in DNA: TGTGCCTGGAGTCGCCTCGAAGACAGGGGGCGGGATACTGAAGCTTTCTTT.

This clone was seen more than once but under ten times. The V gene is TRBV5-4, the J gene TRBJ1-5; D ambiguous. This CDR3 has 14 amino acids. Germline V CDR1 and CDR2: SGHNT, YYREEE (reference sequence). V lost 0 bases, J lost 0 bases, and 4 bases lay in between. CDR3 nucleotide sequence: TGTGCCAGCAGCTTGGCAAATAGCAATCAGCCCCAGCATTTT. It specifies CASSLANSNQPQHF.

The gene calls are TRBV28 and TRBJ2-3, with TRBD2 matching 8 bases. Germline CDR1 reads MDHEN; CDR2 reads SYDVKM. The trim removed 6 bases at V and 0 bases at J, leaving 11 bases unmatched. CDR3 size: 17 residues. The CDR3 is CASSKRLALTSTDTQYF. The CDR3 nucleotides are TGTGCCAGCAGCAAGAGACTAGCGCTAACTAGCACAGATACGCAGTATTTT.

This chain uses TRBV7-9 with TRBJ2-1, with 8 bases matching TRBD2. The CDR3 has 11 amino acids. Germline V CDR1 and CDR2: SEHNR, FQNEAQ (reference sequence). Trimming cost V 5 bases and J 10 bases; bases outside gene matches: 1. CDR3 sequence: CASSREGEQFF. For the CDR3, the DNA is TGTGCCAGCAGCCGGGAGGGCGAGCAGTTCTTC.

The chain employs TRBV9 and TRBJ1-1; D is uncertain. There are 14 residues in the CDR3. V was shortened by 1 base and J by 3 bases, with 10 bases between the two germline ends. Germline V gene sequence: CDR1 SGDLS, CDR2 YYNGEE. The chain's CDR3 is CASSVMYRDTEAFF. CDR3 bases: TGTGCCAGCAGCGTAATGTACCGGGACACTGAAGCTTTCTTT. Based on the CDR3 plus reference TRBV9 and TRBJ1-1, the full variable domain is DSGVTQTPKHLITATGQRVTLRCSPRSGDLSVYWYQQSLDQGLQFLIQYYNGEERAKGNILERFSAQQFPDLHSELNLSSLELGDSALYFCASSVMYRDTEAFFGQGTRLTVV.

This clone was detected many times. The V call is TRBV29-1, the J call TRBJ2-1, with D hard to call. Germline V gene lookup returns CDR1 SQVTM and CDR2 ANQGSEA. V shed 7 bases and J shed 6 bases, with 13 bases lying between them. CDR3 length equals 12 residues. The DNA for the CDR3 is TGCAGCGCCGCTCGCAGGCCCAATGAGCAGTTCTTC. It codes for CSAARRPNEQFF.

For the CDR3, the DNA is TGTGCCAGCAGCTCCCGGGACAGGGGGCAGGCTAATGAAAAACTGTTTTTT. Its translation is CASSSRDRGQANEKLFF. V usage is TRBV9 and J usage is TRBJ1-4, with 12 bases fitting TRBD1. CDR1 SGDLS and CDR2 YYNGEE come from the germline V gene. V lost 4 bases and J lost 3; bases outside the gene matches: 7. This CDR3 has 17 amino acids.

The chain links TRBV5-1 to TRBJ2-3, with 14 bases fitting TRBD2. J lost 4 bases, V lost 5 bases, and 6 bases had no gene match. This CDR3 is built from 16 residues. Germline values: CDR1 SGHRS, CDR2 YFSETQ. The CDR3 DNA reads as TGCGCCAGCAGGGGAGGGACTAGCGGGAGTCCAGATACGCAGTATTTT. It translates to CASRGGTSGSPDTQYF.

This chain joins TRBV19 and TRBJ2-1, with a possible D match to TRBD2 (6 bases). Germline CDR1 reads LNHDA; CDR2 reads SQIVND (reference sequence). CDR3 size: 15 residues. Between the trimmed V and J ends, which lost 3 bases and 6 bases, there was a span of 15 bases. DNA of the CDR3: TGTGCCAGTAGTATCAGCGGGTCTGGTGGCAATGAGCAGTTCTTC. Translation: CASSISGSGGNEQFF.

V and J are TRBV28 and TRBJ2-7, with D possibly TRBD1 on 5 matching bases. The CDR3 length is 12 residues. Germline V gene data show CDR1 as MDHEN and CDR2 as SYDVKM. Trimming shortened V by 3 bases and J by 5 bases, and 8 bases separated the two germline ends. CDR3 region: CASSFKGDEQYF. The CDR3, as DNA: TGTGCCAGCAGTTTTAAAGGGGACGAGCAGTACTTC.

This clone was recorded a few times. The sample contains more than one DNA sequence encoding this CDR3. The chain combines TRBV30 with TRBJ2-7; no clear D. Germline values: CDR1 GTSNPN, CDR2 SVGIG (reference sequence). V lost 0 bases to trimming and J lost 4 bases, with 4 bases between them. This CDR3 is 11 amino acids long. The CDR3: CAWSVRYEQYF. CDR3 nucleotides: TGTGCCTGGAGTGTGAGGTACGAGCAGTACTTC.